The subject of this entry is one T cell receptor beta chain. Germline CDR1 and CDR2: LNHDA and SQIVND (reference sequence). V lost 3 bases and J 6 bases, leaving 14 bases between the germline ends. The length of the CDR3 is 14 residues. The data stem from a study of blood T cell repertoires in COVID-19. This table comes from immunoSEQ multiplex PCR, and its TCRdb copy is limited to in-frame clones, with some not included. The sample carries under 150,000 clones, roughly 80% recorded once. The rearrangement links TRBV19 to TRBJ1-1, with a tentative D call TRBD1 (5 bases). This clonotype was obtained from a woman aged 40 to 55 with active or convalescent COVID-19. The sample was peripheral blood. The CDR3 DNA reads as TGTGCCAGTAGTATTTGGGGGGTAGAAGCTGAAGCTTTCTTT. Protein: CASSIWGVEAEAFF.